The rows below give T cell receptor beta chains drawn from one sample of a study of PD-1 blockade in classical Hodgkin lymphoma. The table came from immunoSEQ multiplex PCR; TCRdb's copy has only in-frame clones and leaves some out. The table records roughly 12,000 clones, around 80% of them present only once. The sample here was peripheral blood mononuclear cells (PBMCs), taken at baseline. These receptors were collected from a human donor with classical Hodgkin lymphoma. Both conserved end residues are part of each CDR3. The D gene is left open where the match is weak. Expanded clones get a size class; other rows say once, few or many, or leave the size out.

TRBV5-4,TRBJ1-2,TRBD1,.,TGTGCCAGCAGCTTGCGGCAGGGGGATAGCTATGGCTACACCTTC,CASSLRQGDSYGYTF
TRBV28,TRBJ2-2,.,.,TGTGCCAGCAATCGCAACCCCCTGTCGGAGCTGTTTTTT,CASNRNPLSELFF
TRBV7-2,TRBJ2-1,.,.,TGTGCCAGCAGCTTAGTCGTCGGGGGGCACAATGAGCAGTTCTTC,CASSLVVGGHNEQFF
TRBV6-5,TRBJ1-2,.,few,TGTGCCAGCAGAAGCCATACCTCTGGCTACACCTTC,CASRSHTSGYTF
TRBV27,TRBJ2-7,.,large,TGTGCCAGCGCTAGCAGTGGGTGGGGCGAGCAGTACTTC,CASASSGWGEQYF
TRBV27,TRBJ2-7,TRBD2,.,TGTGCCAGCAGTCCAACAGGGACTAGCGGGGGGCCCATCTACGAGCAGTACTTC,CASSPTGTSGGPIYEQYF
TRBV4-1,TRBJ2-1,.,.,TGCGCCAGCAGCCAAGAAAGCGAGGCTGACGACGAGCAGTTCTTC,CASSQESEADDEQFF
TRBV7-9,TRBJ1-4,.,few,TGTGCCAGCTTTCTTTCCCCGGGGACTACTAATGAAAAACTGTTTTTT,CASFLSPGTTNEKLFF
TRBV30,TRBJ1-2,TRBD1,.,TGTGCCCGAAGGGGGGCAGGGGGTGACTATGGCTACACCTTC,CARRGAGGDYGYTF
TRBV12-1,TRBJ1-4,.,.,TGTGCCAGCAACACGCCCAGCGCCCATGAAAAACTGTTTTTT,CASNTPSAHEKLFF
TRBV28,TRBJ1-4,.,.,TGTGCCAGCAGTTTTCAGGGTCTGCCTGAAAAACTGTTTTTT,CASSFQGLPEKLFF
TRBV7-2,TRBJ1-1,.,.,TGTGCCAGCAGCTTAGGGGGGGCCACTGAAGCTTTCTTT,CASSLGGATEAFF
TRBV7-9,TRBJ1-2,.,medium-sized,TGTGCCAGCAGCTTAGAGGGGGACCCTAACTATGGCTACACCTTC,CASSLEGDPNYGYTF
TRBV5-1,TRBJ1-1,TRBD1,few,TGCGCCAGCAGCCCAGGGGACAGGGGTGACACTGAAGCTTTCTTT,CASSPGDRGDTEAFF
TRBV19,TRBJ1-6,.,.,TGTGCCAGTAGTCGACGGACAGCGAGCTCCTATAATTCACCCCTCCACTTT,CASSRRTASSYNSPLHF
TRBV7-6,TRBJ1-3,.,.,TGTGCCAGCAGCCCATCCTCGGCCTCTGGAAACACCATATATTTT,CASSPSSASGNTIYF
TRBV5-1,TRBJ1-4,.,.,TGCGCCAGCAGCCTTACGGCAGAAAAACTGTTTTTT,CASSLTAEKLFF
TRBV7-6,TRBJ1-2,.,.,TGTGCCAGCAGCTTAGCCGCGGGGTTCTATGGCTACACCTTC,CASSLAAGFYGYTF
TRBV9,TRBJ2-2,.,few,TGTGCCAGCAGCGTAGGAGTTGGGGTAGCAGGGGAGCTGTTTTTT,CASSVGVGVAGELFF
TRBV5-5,TRBJ2-3,TRBD2,.,TGTGCCAGCAGCCAGGGACTAGCGGACCCCACAGATACGCAGTATTTT,CASSQGLADPTDTQYF
TRBV5-3,TRBJ1-1,.,.,TGTGCCAGCAGCCCTGGGGGCATCTCTGAAGCTTTCTTT,CASSPGGISEAFF
TRBV25-1,TRBJ1-6,TRBD1,.,TGTGCCAGCAGTGATTGGACAGGGGGCAATTCACCCCTCCACTTT,CASSDWTGGNSPLHF
TRBV5-1,TRBJ1-1,.,few,TGCGCCAGCAGCCCCCAGCAGTACCAGAGCACTGAAGCTTTCTTT,CASSPQQYQSTEAFF
TRBV10-3,TRBJ1-5,.,.,TGTGCCATCAGTGAAGGGCAGAATCAGCCCCAGCATTTT,CAISEGQNQPQHF
TRBV5-4,TRBJ1-1,.,.,TGTGCCAGCAGCTTGGATGGCACCAAGAACACTGAAGCTTTCTTT,CASSLDGTKNTEAFF
TRBV20-1,TRBJ2-1,.,.,TGCAGTGCTAGGGGGGTAACTGAGCAGTTCTTC,CSARGVTEQFF
TRBV5-7,TRBJ1-5,.,.,TGTGCCAGCAGCTTGACAGGGATGGACAATCAGCCCCAGCATTTT,CASSLTGMDNQPQHF
TRBV4-3,TRBJ1-4,TRBD1,hyperexpanded,TGCGCCAGCAGCCCTCAAGGGGGACAGAGTAATGAAAAACTGTTTTTT,CASSPQGGQSNEKLFF
TRBV7-9,TRBJ1-2,.,.,TGTGCCAGCAGCTTAGACCTGGGCTATGGCTACACCTTC,CASSLDLGYGYTF
TRBV14,TRBJ2-2,TRBD1,.,TGTGCCAGCAGCCAAGGGGGACAGGGGGCCCGGGAGCTGTTTTTT,CASSQGGQGARELFF
TRBV6-5,TRBJ1-1,.,.,TGTGCCAGCGTGGCGAACACTGAAGCTTTCTTT,CASVANTEAFF
TRBV14,TRBJ2-2,.,.,TGTGCCAGCAGCCAAGATTGGGGGCGCATAACCTCCGGGGAGCTGTTTTTT,CASSQDWGRITSGELFF
TRBV29-1,TRBJ1-1,.,.,TGCAGCGTTGCCTTGGGGGCGTCTTACCCGAACACTGAAGCTTTCTTT,CSVALGASYPNTEAFF
TRBV4-3,TRBJ1-1,.,.,TGCGCCAGCAGCCAAGATGGACAGATGAACACTGAAGCTTTCTTT,CASSQDGQMNTEAFF
TRBV30,TRBJ2-1,.,.,TGTGCCTGGGGGCGAGGCTCCTACAATGAGCAGTTCTTC,CAWGRGSYNEQFF
TRBV6-5,TRBJ2-7,.,.,TGTGCCAGCAGCCTACGGCCTGATGACTACGAGCAGTACTTC,CASSLRPDDYEQYF
TRBV28,TRBJ2-7,.,few,TGTGCCAGCAGTTCCTACTTGAGAATCTACGAGCAGTACTTC,CASSSYLRIYEQYF
TRBV28,TRBJ1-3,.,.,TGTGCCAGCGGGGGGGGCAGTGCGAGCTCTGGAAACACCATATATTTT,CASGGGSASSGNTIYF
TRBV19,TRBJ1-3,.,.,TGTGCCAGTAGTGCCAAAGTTTTTGGGGGGACTGGAAACACCATATATTTT,CASSAKVFGGTGNTIYF
TRBV6-6,TRBJ1-2,TRBD1,.,TGTGCCAGCAGCGAAACAGGGGGCAAGGACTATGGCTACACCTTC,CASSETGGKDYGYTF
TRBV7-2,TRBJ2-5,.,.,TGTGCCAGCAGCCCCCGCTCCGGGGAGACCCAGTACTTC,CASSPRSGETQYF
TRBV6-6,TRBJ1-2,.,.,TGTGCCAGCAGTTACGGGGAAAACTATGGCTACACCTTC,CASSYGENYGYTF
TRBV7-3,TRBJ2-7,.,.,TGTGCCAGCAGCTTCCACGGACAGCGCCTCGAGCAGTACTTC,CASSFHGQRLEQYF
TRBV7-9,TRBJ2-2,TRBD1,.,TGTGCCAGCAGCTTTGGACAGGGGGCTGAGGGGGAGCTGTTTTTT,CASSFGQGAEGELFF
TRBV19,TRBJ2-5,TRBD2,.,TGTGCCACCGATACTAGCGGGGGCTCTCGGGAGACCCAGTACTTC,CATDTSGGSRETQYF
TRBV28,TRBJ1-6,.,.,TGTGCCAGCACCCCGGACAGAGTTAATTCACCCCTCCACTTT,CASTPDRVNSPLHF
TRBV7-2,TRBJ2-5,.,.,TGTGCCAGCAGCTTTCAAGGTGGGGTAGAGACCCAGTACTTC,CASSFQGGVETQYF
TRBV7-9,TRBJ2-3,TRBD2,.,TGTGCCAGCAGCTTGACTAGCAGTGACCCTTATACGCAGTATTTT,CASSLTSSDPYTQYF
TRBV27,TRBJ2-3,TRBD2,.,TGTGCCAGCAAAGTGGGCGGGGGGGTTGGGAATACGCAGTATTTT,CASKVGGGVGNTQYF
TRBV7-9,TRBJ2-1,TRBD2,.,TGTGCCAGCAGCCCATGGACTAGCGGGGCATCCTACAATGAGCAGTTCTTC,CASSPWTSGASYNEQFF
TRBV19,TRBJ2-2,TRBD1,once,TGTGCCAGTACCGAAACCGGGACAGGGGTAGCCGGGGAGCTGTTTTTT,CASTETGTGVAGELFF
TRBV2,TRBJ2-5,.,.,TGTGCCAGCAGTGGGACCCGCAAAGAGACCCAGTACTTC,CASSGTRKETQYF
TRBV6-1,TRBJ1-2,.,.,TGTGCCAGCAGTGAACAGGTAGATCTGGACTATGGCTACACCTTC,CASSEQVDLDYGYTF
TRBV5-1,TRBJ1-6,.,few,TGCGCCAGCAGCTACAAAGAAGGACAGTTACTCCACTTT,CASSYKEGQLLHF
TRBV2,TRBJ1-6,.,.,TGTGCCAGCAGAAGTGGGGAAGGGGGCTATAATTCACCCCTCCACTTT,CASRSGEGGYNSPLHF
TRBV7-6,TRBJ1-5,TRBD1,.,TGTGCCAGCAGCATGGGACAGCTTAGCAATCAGCCCCAGCATTTT,CASSMGQLSNQPQHF
TRBV10-2,TRBJ1-1,.,.,TGCGCCAGCAGAGCAATGAACACTGAAGCTTTCTTT,CASRAMNTEAFF
TRBV6-1,TRBJ2-1,.,few,TGTGCCAGCAGTGAGGAGGCCGGGCCCCCCTACAATGAGCAGTTCTTC,CASSEEAGPPYNEQFF
TRBV11-3,TRBJ1-1,.,.,TGTGCCAGCAGCTTAGGGCAGGGGATGGACACTGAAGCTTTCTTT,CASSLGQGMDTEAFF
TRBV7-2,TRBJ2-3,.,.,TGTGCCAGCAGCTTATTAACAGATACGCAGTATTTT,CASSLLTDTQYF